Shown below are 29 T cell receptor beta chains from a single sample sequenced in a study of T cell repertoires in cytomegalovirus infection. Each CDR3 protein is one row after TCRdb ran MiXCR on the reads. This sample yields about 250,000 distinct CDR3 sequences, of which about 15% are seen a single time; around half belongs to the top ten. The sample was CD8+ T cells from PBMCs. These receptors were collected from a human donor in good health (CMV status not recorded). Some clones in this sample may be carry-over from other donors' samples.

This clonotype was recorded only once. This rearrangement joins TRBV6-6 to TRBJ2-5, with 9 bases aligning to TRBD1. The CDR3 has 14 amino acids. The V gene's germline CDR1 is MNHNY and CDR2 SVGAGI (reference sequence). V gave up 6 bases and J gave up 3 bases; unmatched junction bases: 5. CDR3 DNA sequence: TGTGCCAGCAGCGACAGGGGGGGCGAAGAGACCCAGTACTTC. Protein product: CASSDRGGEETQYF.

This clonotype was seen more than once but under ten times. The CDR3, as DNA: TGTGCCAGCAGGCCGTTCTCAGGGCGGGACGAGCAGTACTTC. Translating it yields CASRPFSGRDEQYF. J is TRBJ2-7 and V is TRBV12-3 or TRBV12-4, with D perhaps being TRBD1 or TRBD2 (5 bases each). V lost 6 bases, J lost 5 bases, and 17 bases lay in between. The CDR3 extends over 14 amino acids.

This chain links TRBV4-1 with TRBJ2-7, with D perhaps matching TRBD2 (6 bases). Between the trimmed V and J ends, which lost 1 base and 3 bases, there was a span of 10 bases. This CDR3 region has 14 residues. Germline assignment: CDR1 MGHRA and CDR2 YSYEKL. CDR3 residues: CASSQAMGLYEQYF. CDR3 nucleotide sequence: TGCGCCAGCAGCCAAGCAATGGGACTCTACGAGCAGTACTTC.

This chain joins TRBV7-3 and TRBJ1-1; D is unclear. CDR3 length equals 13 residues. Trimming stripped 8 bases from V and 3 bases from J, with 13 bases between. Germline values: CDR1 SGHTA, CDR2 FQGTGA. CDR3 sequence reads: CASGRIQDTEAFF. CDR3 DNA: TGTGCCAGCGGACGTATTCAGGACACTGAAGCTTTCTTT. The complete variable domain, with remaining parts taken from reference TRBV7-3 and TRBJ1-1, reads GAGVSQTPSNKVTEKGKYVELRCDPISGHTALYWYRQSLGQGPEFLIYFQGTGAADDSGLPNDRFFAVRPEGSVSTLKIQRTERGDSAVYLCASGRIQDTEAFFGQGTRLTVV.

This clonotype was seen only a few times. The CDR3 here is CASSVGWDSSYEQYF. In DNA, the CDR3 is TGTGCCAGCAGCGTAGGATGGGACAGCTCCTACGAGCAGTACTTC. V gene TRBV9 combines with J gene TRBJ2-7; TRBD1 matches 7 bases. With V trimmed by 0 bases and J by 0 bases, 3 bases remained unmatched. Per germline, CDR1 SGDLS and CDR2 YYNGEE. CDR3 length: 15 residues.

V and J are TRBV2 and TRBJ2-7; a possible D gene is TRBD2 (6 bases). V shed 6 bases and J shed 7 bases, with 16 bases lying between them. The CDR3 is made up of 13 amino acids. CDR1 is SNHLY and CDR2 is FYNNEI in the germline V gene. The DNA of the CDR3 is TGTGCCAGCAGGGAGGGCCTCCTGGGAGAGCAGTACTTC. This gives the protein CASREGLLGEQYF.

The rearrangement joins TRBV28 to TRBJ2-1, with a weak D call TRBD2 (5 bases). Trimming stripped 3 bases from V and 5 bases from J, with 23 bases between. The CDR3 is 18 residues long. Germline V gene data show CDR1 as MDHEN and CDR2 as SYDVKM. For the CDR3, the DNA is TGTGCCAGCAGTTTTTCGGGGAGAATAGGAGCCGAGGACAATGAGCAGTTCTTC. Encoded protein: CASSFSGRIGAEDNEQFF.

There are many counts of this clonotype. The chain joins TRBV7-2 to TRBJ2-4; D may be TRBD1 (5 bases). This CDR3 spans 14 amino acids. Germline values: CDR1 SGHTA, CDR2 FQGNSA. V lost 5 bases to trimming and J lost 5 bases, with 13 bases between them. The CDR3 DNA sequence: TGTGCCAGCAGCCAAGACAGTGTCCAAAACATTCAGTACTTC. Translated, it gives CASSQDSVQNIQYF.

In its sample, this clonotype was seen many times. The gene calls are TRBV7-6 and TRBJ2-3, with D tentatively TRBD1 (5 bases). This CDR3 comprises 15 residues. CDR1 is SGHVS and CDR2 is FNYEAQ in the germline V gene. V was clipped by 5 bases and J by 0 bases, with 12 bases between them. The CDR3 reads CASSPTETSTDTQYF. CDR3 sequence (DNA): TGTGCCAGCAGCCCGACAGAGACTAGCACAGATACGCAGTATTTT.

This clonotype was recorded only once. A much larger clone lies a single base off, so this may be a read error. The gene calls are TRBV12-3 or TRBV12-4 and TRBJ1-1, with TRBD1 as a possible D gene (5 bases). The CDR3 totals 13 residues. The CDR3 here is CAGSLGTLNAAFF. The DNA of the CDR3 is TGTGCCGGCAGTTTAGGGACCCTAAACGCAGCTTTCTTT.

This clonotype came up once. Compared with germline, one end of the junction differs, possibly owing to a read error. The V and J genes are TRBV27 and TRBJ2-1, with TRBD2 matching 7 bases. CDR1 MNHEY and CDR2 SMNVEV come from the germline V gene (reference sequence). The CDR3 has 14 residues. The CDR3 DNA sequence: TGTGCCAGCGGTTTGGGGCGGGGGTACAATGAGCAGTTCTTC. As protein: CASGLGRGYNEQFF.

This clonotype was seen ten or more times. V is TRBV7-2 and J is TRBJ1-5; 7 nucleotides align to TRBD1. J lost 0 bases, V lost 5 bases, and 10 bases had no gene match. The CDR3 sequence is 17 residues long. Germline assignment: CDR1 SGHTA and CDR2 FQGNSA. The CDR3 DNA reads TGTGCCAGCAGCCAGGGACAGACAAGAAATAGCAATCAGCCCCAGCATTTT. This codes for CASSQGQTRNSNQPQHF.

In regard to this clonotype: A read error may account for a junction end that differs from germline. The V and J genes are TRBV4-3 and TRBJ2-7, with 10 bases identical to TRBD2. The CDR3 contains 17 residues. The germline gives CDR1 LGHNA, CDR2 YSLEER. As DNA, the CDR3 is TGCGCCAGCAGCCAAGGCCGAACTAGCGGGGAGTTTTGTGATGAGGACTTC. It translates to CASSQGRTSGEFCDEDF.

The V call is TRBV10-3, the J call TRBJ2-5; D is undetermined. V was trimmed by 4 bases and J by 2 bases, leaving 11 bases between them. The CDR3 totals 14 residues. From germline, CDR1 is ENHRY and CDR2 SYGVKD. The CDR3 DNA reads TGTGCCATCAGTGCCACGTGGGTTCAAGAGACCCAGTACTTC. Protein sequence: CAISATWVQETQYF.

To note about this clonotype: The conserved closing phenylalanine or tryptophan is absent in this CDR3, likely reflecting a read error. The chain combines TRBV6-5 with TRBJ2-7, with 7 bases that match TRBD1. The V gene end was trimmed by 6 bases and the J gene end by 4 bases; junction bases not matched to a gene: 0. CDR3 size: 11 residues. Germline V lookup: CDR1 MNHEY, CDR2 SVGAGI. The CDR3 sequence is CASRQGYEQYS. CDR3 in DNA: TGTGCCAGCAGACAGGGGTACGAGCAGTACTCC.

This clonotype was seen a few times. The rearrangement uses TRBV4-1 and TRBJ1-5, with D hard to call. The V end lost 3 bases, the J end lost 7 bases, and 13 bases lay between the germline ends. Germline V gene lookup returns CDR1 MGHRA and CDR2 YSYEKL. This CDR3 region has 14 residues. CDR3 in DNA: TGCGCCAGCAGCCAGTACCCAGGAGGGCAGCCCCAGCATTTT. Residues: CASSQYPGGQPQHF.

The chain links TRBV2 to TRBJ2-2; D perhaps matches TRBD2 (5 bases). Germline assignment: CDR1 SNHLY and CDR2 FYNNEI. Trimming cost V 2 bases and J 6 bases, with 13 bases left between them. The CDR3 sequence is 15 residues long. DNA for the CDR3: TGTGCCAGCAGTGAAACGCGGGCTAGGTCCGGGGAGCTGTTTTTT. The encoded protein is CASSETRARSGELFF. The full variable domain, in which reference TRBV2 and TRBJ2-2 provide the parts outside the CDR3, is EPEVTQTPSHQVTQMGQEVILRCVPISNHLYFYWYRQILGQKVEFLVSFYNNEISEKSEIFDDQFSVERPDGSNFTLKIRSTKLEDSAMYFCASSETRARSGELFFGEGSRLTVL.

The chain couples TRBV18 to TRBJ2-3; 12 bases align to TRBD2. The germline gives CDR1 KGHSH, CDR2 LQKENI. This CDR3 has 19 amino acids. V was clipped by 0 bases and J by 1 base; unmatched bases: 8. The chain's CDR3 is CASSPPWTSGDIGTDTQYF. DNA of the CDR3: TGTGCCAGCTCACCACCGTGGACTAGCGGGGATATCGGCACAGATACGCAGTATTTT.

This chain connects TRBV5-1 to TRBJ2-1; the D call may be TRBD1 or TRBD2 (5 bases each). Deletions cut 4 bases from V and 0 bases from J, with 11 bases between. The germline V gene has CDR1 SGHRS and CDR2 YFSETQ. CDR3 length: 15 amino acids. The CDR3 nucleotides are TGCGCCAGCAGCCTATTGGGGGACTCCTACAATGAGCAGTTCTTC. Encoded protein: CASSLLGDSYNEQFF.

This clonotype has ten or more counts. The chain combines TRBV29-1 with TRBJ2-1; no clear D gene. The CDR3 length is 11 residues. V was pared by 4 bases and J by 9 bases, with 10 bases between. CDR1 is SQVTM, CDR2 ANQGSEA, per germline. For the CDR3, the DNA is TGCAGCGTTGGGGCTATAAGTGAGCAGTTCTTC. Protein sequence: CSVGAISEQFF.

This clonotype was observed a handful of times. The rearrangement links TRBV6-1 to TRBJ2-7; unclear D gene. The CDR3 loop spans 15 amino acids. Germline V CDR1 and CDR2: MNHNS, SASEGT. The V and J ends lost 3 bases and 3 bases respectively, with 15 bases between them. CDR3 sequence: CASSDSLVEIYEQYF. CDR3 coding DNA: TGTGCCAGCAGTGATTCTCTGGTAGAGATCTACGAGCAGTACTTC.

This clonotype has a count of ten or more. The genes are TRBV6-2 or TRBV6-3 and TRBJ2-7; 8 bases align to TRBD2. CDR1 is MNHEY and CDR2 is SVGEGT in the germline V gene. This CDR3 region has 14 residues. J was trimmed by 3 bases and V by 5 bases; bases with no gene match: 6. DNA of the CDR3: TGTGCCAGCAGTAGCGGGGGCATCGGCTACGAGCAGTACTTC. Translated: CASSSGGIGYEQYF.

The rearrangement links TRBV12-3 or TRBV12-4 to TRBJ2-3, with 9 bases lining up with TRBD2. The CDR3 is made up of 17 amino acids. V was pared by 6 bases and J by 2 bases, with 12 bases of the junction left unmatched. The CDR3: CASSPALAGIFTDTQYF. CDR3 sequence (DNA): TGTGCCAGCAGCCCGGCGCTAGCGGGGATCTTCACAGATACGCAGTATTTT.

This clonotype was seen more than once but under ten times. At one of its ends the junction is not consistent with the germline gene, which may arise from a read error. This chain joins TRBV7-7 and TRBJ2-7, with a tentative D call TRBD2 (5 bases). From germline, CDR1 is SSHAT and CDR2 FNYEAQ (reference sequence). The CDR3 is 15 residues long. The CDR3 coding sequence is TGTGCTAGCAGCTTAGCCAGCGGCAGCTCCTACGAGCAGTACTTC. This translates into CASSLASGSSYEQYF.

The V call is TRBV14, the J call TRBJ2-6; unclear D gene. V was pared by 5 bases and J by 0 bases, with 8 bases between. The CDR3 is 15 residues long. Germline V gives CDR1 SGHDN, CDR2 FVKESK. The CDR3 DNA sequence: TGTGCCAGCAGCGGATCGGCCTCTGGGGCCAACGTCCTGACTTTC. Encoded protein: CASSGSASGANVLTF. Full variable domain (rest looked up from reference TRBV14 and TRBJ2-6): EAGVTQFPSHSVIEKGQTVTLRCDPISGHDNLYWYRRVMGKEIKFLLHFVKESKQDESGMPNNRFLAERTGGTYSTLKVQPAELEDSGVYFCASSGSASGANVLTFGAGSRLTVL.

Regarding this clonotype: Possible read error: a much larger clone is one base away. This sequence joins TRBV28 and TRBJ1-5; D not certain. This CDR3 spans 16 amino acids. Looked up from germline, CDR1 is MDHEN and CDR2 is SYDVKM. V gave up 4 bases and J gave up 0 bases, with 13 bases separating them. The CDR3 DNA reads as TGTGCCAGCAGTTCCGAGACGGAGTATAGCAATCAGCCCCAGCATTTT. The encoded protein is CASSSETEYSNQPQHF.

The table lists this clonotype with many counts. This chain connects TRBV7-2 to TRBJ1-3; TRBD1 agrees at 8 bases. The germline gives CDR1 SGHTA, CDR2 FQGNSA. The CDR3 totals 17 residues. The trim removed 5 bases at V and 1 base at J, leaving 10 bases unmatched. The CDR3 sequence is CASSRQGALESGNTIYF. The CDR3 nucleotides read TGTGCCAGCAGCAGGCAGGGGGCCTTAGAATCTGGAAACACCATATATTTT.

The chain joins TRBV27 to TRBJ2-7; TRBD2 matches 7 bases. V gave up 7 bases and J gave up 3 bases; unmatched junction bases: 12. This CDR3 region has 15 residues. The V gene's germline CDR1 is MNHEY and CDR2 SMNVEV (reference sequence). The CDR3 DNA follows: TGTGCCAGCACCCTAGCTAGCGGATCAGACTACGAGCAGTACTTC. It translates to CASTLASGSDYEQYF.

This clonotype was counted at least ten times. This chain links TRBV12-3 or TRBV12-4 with TRBJ1-3; D gene uncertain. The length of the CDR3 is 12 residues. The V end was cut by 10 bases, the J end by 1 base, with 8 bases between. The CDR3 reads CAIGLSGNTIYF. The CDR3 bases are TGTGCCATCGGACTGTCTGGAAACACCATATATTTT.